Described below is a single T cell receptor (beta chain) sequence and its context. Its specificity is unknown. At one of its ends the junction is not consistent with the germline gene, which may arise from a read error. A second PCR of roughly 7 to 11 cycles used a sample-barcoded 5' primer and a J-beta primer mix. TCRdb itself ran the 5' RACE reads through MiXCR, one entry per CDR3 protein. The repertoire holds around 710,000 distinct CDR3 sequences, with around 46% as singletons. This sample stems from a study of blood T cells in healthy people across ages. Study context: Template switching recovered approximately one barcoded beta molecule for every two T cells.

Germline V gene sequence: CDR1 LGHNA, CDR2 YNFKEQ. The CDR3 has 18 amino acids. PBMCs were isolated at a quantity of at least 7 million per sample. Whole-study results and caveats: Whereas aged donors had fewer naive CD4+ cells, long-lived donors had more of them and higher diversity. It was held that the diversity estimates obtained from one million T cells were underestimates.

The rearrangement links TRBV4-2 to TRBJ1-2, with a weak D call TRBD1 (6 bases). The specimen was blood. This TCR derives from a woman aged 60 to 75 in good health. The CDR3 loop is CASSQDLPTGILNCGYTF. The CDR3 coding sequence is TGTGCCAGCAGCCAAGACCTTCCTACAGGGATACTTAACTGTGGCTACACCTTC.